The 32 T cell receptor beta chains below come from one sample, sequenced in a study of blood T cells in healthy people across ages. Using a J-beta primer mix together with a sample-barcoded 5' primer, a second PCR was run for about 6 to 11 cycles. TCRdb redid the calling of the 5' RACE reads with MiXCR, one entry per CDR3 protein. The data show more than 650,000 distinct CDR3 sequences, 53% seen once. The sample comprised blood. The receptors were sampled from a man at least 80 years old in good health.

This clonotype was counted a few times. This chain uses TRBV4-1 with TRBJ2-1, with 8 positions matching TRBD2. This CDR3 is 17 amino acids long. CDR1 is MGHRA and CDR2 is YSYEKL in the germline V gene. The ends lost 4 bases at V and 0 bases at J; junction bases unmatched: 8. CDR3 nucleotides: TGCGCCAGCAGCCCCTACGGCGGGAGGAGCTCCTACAATGAGCAGTTCTTC. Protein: CASSPYGGRSSYNEQFF.

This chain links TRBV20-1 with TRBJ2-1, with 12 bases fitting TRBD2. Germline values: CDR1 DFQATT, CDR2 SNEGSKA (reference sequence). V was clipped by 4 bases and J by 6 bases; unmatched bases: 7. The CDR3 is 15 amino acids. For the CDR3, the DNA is TGCAGTGCTACGGGACTAGCGGGCAGAAGCAATGAGCAGTTCTTC. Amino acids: CSATGLAGRSNEQFF.

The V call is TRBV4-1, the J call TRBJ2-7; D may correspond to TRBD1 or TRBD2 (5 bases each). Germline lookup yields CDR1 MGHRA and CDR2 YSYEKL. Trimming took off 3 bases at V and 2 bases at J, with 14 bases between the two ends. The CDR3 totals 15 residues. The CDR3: CASSQNRDGAYEQYF. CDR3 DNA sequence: TGCGCCAGCAGCCAGAACCGGGACGGAGCCTACGAGCAGTACTTC.

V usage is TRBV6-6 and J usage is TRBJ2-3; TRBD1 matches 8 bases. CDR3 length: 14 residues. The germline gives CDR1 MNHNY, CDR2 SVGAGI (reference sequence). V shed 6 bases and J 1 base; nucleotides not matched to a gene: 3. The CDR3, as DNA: TGTGCCAGCAGCCAGACAGGGGGCACAGATACGCAGTATTTT. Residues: CASSQTGGTDTQYF.

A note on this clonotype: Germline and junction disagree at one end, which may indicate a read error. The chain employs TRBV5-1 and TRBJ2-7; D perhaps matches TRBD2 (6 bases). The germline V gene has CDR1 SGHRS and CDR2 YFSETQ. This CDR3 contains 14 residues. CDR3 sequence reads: CASGFSGQDYEQYF. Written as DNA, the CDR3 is TGCGCCAGCGGCTTCAGCGGGCAGGACTACGAGCAGTACTTC.

The CDR3 DNA is TGTGCCAGCAGCTCAAGTCAGGGATGGGTCGAGCAGTACTTC. This gives the protein CASSSSQGWVEQYF. The gene calls are TRBV3-1 and TRBJ2-7; TRBD1 is a possible D gene (5 bases). CDR1 is LGHDT, CDR2 YNNKEL, per germline (reference sequence). This CDR3 has 14 amino acids. Trimming left V 5 bases short and J 6 bases short, with 17 bases between.

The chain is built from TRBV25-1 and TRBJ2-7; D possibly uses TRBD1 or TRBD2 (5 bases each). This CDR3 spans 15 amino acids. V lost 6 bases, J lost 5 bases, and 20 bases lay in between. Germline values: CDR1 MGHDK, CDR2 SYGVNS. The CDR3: CASRAPGRVFNEQYF. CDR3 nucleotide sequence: TGTGCCAGCAGGGCTCCGGGACGGGTTTTCAACGAGCAGTACTTC.

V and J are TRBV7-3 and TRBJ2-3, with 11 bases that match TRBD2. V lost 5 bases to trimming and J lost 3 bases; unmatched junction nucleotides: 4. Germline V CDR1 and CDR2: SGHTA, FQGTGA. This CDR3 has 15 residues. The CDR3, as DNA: TGTGCCAGCAGCACTTCTAGCGGGAGGACAGATACGCAGTATTTT. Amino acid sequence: CASSTSSGRTDTQYF.

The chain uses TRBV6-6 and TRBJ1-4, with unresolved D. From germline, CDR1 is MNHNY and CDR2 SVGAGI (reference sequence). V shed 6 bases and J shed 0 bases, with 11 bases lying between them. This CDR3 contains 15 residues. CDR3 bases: TGTGCCAGCAGCCCCGGTGGGGCAACTAATGAAAAACTGTTTTTT. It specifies CASSPGGATNEKLFF.

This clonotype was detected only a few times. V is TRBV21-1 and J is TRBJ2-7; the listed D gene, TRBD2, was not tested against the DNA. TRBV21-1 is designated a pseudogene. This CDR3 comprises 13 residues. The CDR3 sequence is CASSNERVGEQYF. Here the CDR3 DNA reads TGTGCCAGCAGCAATGAGAGGGTCGGCGAGCAGTACTTC.

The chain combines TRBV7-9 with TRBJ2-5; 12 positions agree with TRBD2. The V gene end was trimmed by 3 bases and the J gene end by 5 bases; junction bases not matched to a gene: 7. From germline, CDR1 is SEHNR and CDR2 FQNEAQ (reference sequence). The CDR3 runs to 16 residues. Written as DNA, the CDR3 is TGTGCCAGCAGCTTCGCGACCGGGACTAGCGGGGAGACCCAGTACTTC. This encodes CASSFATGTSGETQYF.

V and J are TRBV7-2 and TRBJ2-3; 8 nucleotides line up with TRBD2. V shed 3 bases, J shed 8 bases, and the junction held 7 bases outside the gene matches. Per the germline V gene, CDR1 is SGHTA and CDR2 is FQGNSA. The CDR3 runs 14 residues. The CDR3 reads CASSLGLDLGTQYF. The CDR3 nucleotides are TGTGCCAGCAGCTTGGGACTAGATTTGGGTACGCAGTATTTT. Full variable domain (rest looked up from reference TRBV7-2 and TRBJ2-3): GAGVSQSPSNKVTEKGKDVELRCDPISGHTALYWYRQSLGQGLEFLIYFQGNSAPDKSGLPSDRFSAERTGGSVSTLTIQRTQQEDSAVYLCASSLGLDLGTQYFGPGTRLTVL.

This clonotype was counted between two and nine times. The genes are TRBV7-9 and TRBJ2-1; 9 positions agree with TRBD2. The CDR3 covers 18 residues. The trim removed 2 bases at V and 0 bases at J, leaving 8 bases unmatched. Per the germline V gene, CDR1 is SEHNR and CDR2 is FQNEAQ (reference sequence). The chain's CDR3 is CASSLRSSGTSSYNEQFF. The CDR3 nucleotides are TGTGCCAGCAGCTTACGGTCTAGCGGGACGAGCTCCTACAATGAGCAGTTCTTC.

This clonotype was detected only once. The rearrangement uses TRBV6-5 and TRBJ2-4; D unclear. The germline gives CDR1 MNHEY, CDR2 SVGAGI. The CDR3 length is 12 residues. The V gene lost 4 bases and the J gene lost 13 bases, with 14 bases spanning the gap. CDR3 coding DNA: TGTGCCAGCAGTTCGCGAGAGTCTAGGCAGTACTTC. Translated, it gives CASSSRESRQYF.

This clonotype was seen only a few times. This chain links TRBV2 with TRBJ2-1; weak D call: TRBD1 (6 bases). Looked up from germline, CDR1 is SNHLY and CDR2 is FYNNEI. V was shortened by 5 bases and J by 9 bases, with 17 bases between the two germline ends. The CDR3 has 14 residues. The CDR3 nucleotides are TGTGCCAGCAGTCCGATTCTACAGGGTACTGAGCAGTTCTTC. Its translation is CASSPILQGTEQFF.

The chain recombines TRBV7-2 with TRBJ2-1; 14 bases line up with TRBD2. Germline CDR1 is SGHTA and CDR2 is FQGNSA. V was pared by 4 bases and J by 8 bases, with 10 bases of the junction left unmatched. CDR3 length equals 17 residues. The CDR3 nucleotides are TGTGCCAGCAGCTCCCGACTAGCGGGAGGGCAATACGATGAGCAGTTCTTC. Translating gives CASSSRLAGGQYDEQFF.

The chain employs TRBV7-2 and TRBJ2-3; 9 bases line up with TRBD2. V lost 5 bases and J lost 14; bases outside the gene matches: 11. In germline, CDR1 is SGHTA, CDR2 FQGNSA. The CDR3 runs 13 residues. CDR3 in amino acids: CASSRPPRGGRYF. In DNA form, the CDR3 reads TGTGCCAGCAGCCGGCCCCCGCGGGGGGGTCGGTATTTT.

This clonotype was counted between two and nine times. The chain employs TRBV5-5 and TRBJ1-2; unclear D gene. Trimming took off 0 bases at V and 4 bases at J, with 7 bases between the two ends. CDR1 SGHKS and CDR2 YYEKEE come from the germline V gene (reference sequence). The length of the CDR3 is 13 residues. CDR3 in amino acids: CASSLVTTYGYTF. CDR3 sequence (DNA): TGTGCCAGCAGCTTGGTGACAACCTATGGCTACACCTTC.

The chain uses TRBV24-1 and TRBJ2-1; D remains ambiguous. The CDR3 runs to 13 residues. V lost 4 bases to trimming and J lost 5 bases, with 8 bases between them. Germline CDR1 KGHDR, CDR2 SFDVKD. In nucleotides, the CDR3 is TGTGCCACCAGTGACGGGCCTCACAATGAGCAGTTCTTC. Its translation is CATSDGPHNEQFF.

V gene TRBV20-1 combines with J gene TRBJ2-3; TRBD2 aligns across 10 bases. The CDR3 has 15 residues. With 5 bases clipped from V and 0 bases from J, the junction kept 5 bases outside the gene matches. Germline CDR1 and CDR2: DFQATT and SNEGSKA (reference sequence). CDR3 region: CSAASGSGSTDTQYF. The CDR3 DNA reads TGCAGTGCTGCTAGCGGGAGCGGTAGCACAGATACGCAGTATTTT.

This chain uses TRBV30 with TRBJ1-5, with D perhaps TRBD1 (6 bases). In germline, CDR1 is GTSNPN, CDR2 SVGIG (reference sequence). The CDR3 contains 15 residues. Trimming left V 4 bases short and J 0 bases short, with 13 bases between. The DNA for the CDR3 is TGTGCCTGGAATCGGGGGCAGAGTAGCAATCAGCCCCAGCATTTT. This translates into CAWNRGQSSNQPQHF.

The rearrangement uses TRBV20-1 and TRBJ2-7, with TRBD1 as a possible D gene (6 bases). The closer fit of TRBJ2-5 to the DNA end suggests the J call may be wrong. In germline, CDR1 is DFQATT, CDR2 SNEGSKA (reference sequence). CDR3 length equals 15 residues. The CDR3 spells CSAKPSSQGEETQYF. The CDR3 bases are TGCAGTGCTAAACCCTCCTCACAGGGAGAAGAGACCCAGTACTTC.

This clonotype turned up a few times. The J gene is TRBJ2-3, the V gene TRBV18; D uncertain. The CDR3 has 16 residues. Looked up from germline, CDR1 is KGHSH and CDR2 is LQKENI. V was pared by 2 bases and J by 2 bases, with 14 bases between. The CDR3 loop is CASSPGMTRNTDTQYF. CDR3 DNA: TGTGCCAGCTCACCAGGGATGACGCGTAACACAGATACGCAGTATTTT.

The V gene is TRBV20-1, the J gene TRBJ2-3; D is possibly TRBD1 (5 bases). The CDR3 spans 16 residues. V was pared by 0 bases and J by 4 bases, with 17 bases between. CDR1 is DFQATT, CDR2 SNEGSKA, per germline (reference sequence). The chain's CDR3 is CSARDVWGQGPDTQYF. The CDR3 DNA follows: TGCAGTGCTAGAGATGTTTGGGGCCAGGGCCCAGATACGCAGTATTTT.

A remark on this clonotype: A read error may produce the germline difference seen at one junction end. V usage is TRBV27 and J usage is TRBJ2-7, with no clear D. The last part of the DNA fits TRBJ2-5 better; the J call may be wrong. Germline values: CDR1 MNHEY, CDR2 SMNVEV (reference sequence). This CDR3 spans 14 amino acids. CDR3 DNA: TGTGCCAGCAGTGTATCGTATTCAACAGAGACCCAGTACTTC. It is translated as CASSVSYSTETQYF.

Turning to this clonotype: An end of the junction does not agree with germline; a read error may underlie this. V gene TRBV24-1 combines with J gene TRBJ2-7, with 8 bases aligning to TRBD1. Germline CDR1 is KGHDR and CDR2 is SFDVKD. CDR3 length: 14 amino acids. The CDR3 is CATGDPGGGYEQYF. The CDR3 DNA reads TGTGCCACCGGTGACCCAGGGGGCGGGTACGAGCAGTACTTC.

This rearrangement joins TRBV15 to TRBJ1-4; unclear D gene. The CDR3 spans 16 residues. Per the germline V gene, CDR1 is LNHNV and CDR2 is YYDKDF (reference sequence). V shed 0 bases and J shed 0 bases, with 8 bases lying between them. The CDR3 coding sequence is TGTGCCACCAGCAGAGATTTAGGTGCAACTAATGAAAAACTGTTTTTT. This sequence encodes CATSRDLGATNEKLFF.

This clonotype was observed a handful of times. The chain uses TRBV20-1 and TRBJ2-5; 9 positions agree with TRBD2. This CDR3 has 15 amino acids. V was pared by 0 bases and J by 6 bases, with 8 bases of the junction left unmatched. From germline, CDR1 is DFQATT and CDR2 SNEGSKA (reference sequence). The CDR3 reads CSARDRASGAKTQYF. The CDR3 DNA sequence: TGCAGTGCTAGAGATCGAGCTAGCGGGGCCAAGACCCAGTACTTC.

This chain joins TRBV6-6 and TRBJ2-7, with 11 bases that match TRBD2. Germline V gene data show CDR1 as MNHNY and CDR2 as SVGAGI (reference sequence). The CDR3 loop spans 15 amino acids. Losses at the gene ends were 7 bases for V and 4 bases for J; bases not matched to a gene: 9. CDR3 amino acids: CASNIGGTSGYEQYF. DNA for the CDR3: TGTGCCAGCAACATAGGAGGGACTAGCGGATACGAGCAGTACTTC.

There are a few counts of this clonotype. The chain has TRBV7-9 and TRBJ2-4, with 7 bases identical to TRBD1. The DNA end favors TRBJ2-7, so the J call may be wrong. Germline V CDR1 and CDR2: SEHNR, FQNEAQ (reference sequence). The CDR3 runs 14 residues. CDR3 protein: CASSFPGQYYEQYF. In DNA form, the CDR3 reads TGTGCCAGCAGCTTCCCGGGACAGTACTACGAGCAGTACTTC.

CDR3 in amino acids: CASSRASGEETQYF. CDR3 in DNA: TGTGCCAGCAGCAGGGCGTCCGGGGAAGAGACCCAGTACTTC. The rearrangement links TRBV5-5 to TRBJ2-5; tentative D call: TRBD2 (5 bases). This CDR3 is built from 14 residues. Germline CDR1 SGHKS, CDR2 YYEKEE (reference sequence). Trimming removed 4 bases at V and 3 bases at J, with 13 bases between.

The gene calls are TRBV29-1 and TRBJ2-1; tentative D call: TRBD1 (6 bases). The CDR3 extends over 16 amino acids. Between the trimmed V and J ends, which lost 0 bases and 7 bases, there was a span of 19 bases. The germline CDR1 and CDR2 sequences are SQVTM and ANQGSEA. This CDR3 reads CSVEDIPGALQNEQFF. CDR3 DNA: TGCAGCGTTGAAGATATCCCAGGGGCCCTCCAAAATGAGCAGTTCTTC.